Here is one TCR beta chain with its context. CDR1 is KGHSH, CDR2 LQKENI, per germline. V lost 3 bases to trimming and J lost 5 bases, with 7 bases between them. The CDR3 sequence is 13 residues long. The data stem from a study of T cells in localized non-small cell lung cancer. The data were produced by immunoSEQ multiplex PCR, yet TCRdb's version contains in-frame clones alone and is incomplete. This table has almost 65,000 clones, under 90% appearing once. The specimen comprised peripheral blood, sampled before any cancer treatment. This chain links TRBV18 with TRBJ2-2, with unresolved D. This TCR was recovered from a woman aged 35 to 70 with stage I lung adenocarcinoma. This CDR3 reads CASSPLGTGELFF. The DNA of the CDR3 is TGTGCCAGCTCACCTTTGGGGACCGGGGAGCTGTTTTTT.